Listed below are T cell receptor beta chains from one sample, sequenced in a study of low-dose radiotherapy and immunotherapy resistance in tumors. A single record per CDR3 protein comes from TCRdb applying MiXCR to the reads. The sample holds some 88,000 distinct CDR3 sequences, 9.4% seen once. Sequences were derived from PBMCs, sampled before treatment. The origin of the receptors is a male donor with prostate cancer. CDR3s include the opening cysteine and the closing phenylalanine or tryptophan. Each record gives: V gene, clone size, J gene, D gene, CDR3 protein, CDR3 DNA. D genes are given only for firm matches. Clone size is given for some rows only: seen once, a few or many times, or a class if the clone is expanded.

>TRBV11-1|many|TRBJ2-6|NA
CASSRFQDSGANVLTF
TGTGCCAGCAGCCGCTTTCAGGACTCTGGGGCCAACGTCCTGACTTTC
>TRBV12-3/TRBV12-4|many|TRBJ1-4|TRBD1
CASSFSTGGEKLFF
TGTGCCAGCAGTTTCTCGACAGGGGGAGAAAAACTGTTTTTT
>TRBV12-3/TRBV12-4|many|TRBJ2-5|NA
CASRTEETQYF
TGTGCCAGTAGAACCGAGGAGACCCAGTACTTC
>TRBV3-1|many|TRBJ1-5|NA
CASSQDSNQPQHF
TGTGCCAGCAGCCAAGATAGCAATCAGCCCCAGCATTTT
>TRBV28|many|TRBJ2-7|NA
CASSLEEISYEQYF
TGTGCCAGCAGTTTGGAAGAGATCTCCTACGAGCAGTACTTC
>TRBV5-8|NA|TRBJ2-2|NA
CASSWDWNLNTGELFF
TGTGCCAGCAGCTGGGACTGGAACCTAAACACCGGGGAGCTGTTTTTT
>TRBV18|many|TRBJ2-7|TRBD1
CASSRDRDYEQYF
TGTGCCAGCTCACGGGACAGGGACTACGAGCAGTACTTC
>TRBV29-1|many|TRBJ2-7|NA
CSVDGGARYEQYF
TGCAGCGTTGACGGGGGCGCTAGGTACGAGCAGTACTTC
>TRBV10-3|many|TRBJ1-3|NA
CALATSGNTIYF
TGTGCGCTGGCTACCTCTGGAAACACCATATATTTT
>TRBV28|many|TRBJ2-3|TRBD2
CATGTSADTQYF
TGTGCCACCGGCACTAGCGCAGATACGCAGTATTTT
>TRBV11-2|many|TRBJ2-7|NA
CASSPAYEQYF
TGTGCCAGCAGCCCGGCCTACGAGCAGTACTTC
>TRBV9|many|TRBJ2-1|TRBD2
CASSVRLAGVDEQFF
TGTGCCAGCAGCGTCCGACTAGCGGGAGTCGATGAGCAGTTCTTC
>TRBV5-5|many|TRBJ2-1|TRBD2
CASSQRDGYNEQFF
TGTGCCAGCAGCCAGCGGGACGGTTACAATGAGCAGTTCTTC
>TRBV29-1|many|TRBJ2-7|NA
CSDPGTPKSHEQYF
TGCAGCGATCCCGGGACACCCAAGTCCCACGAGCAGTACTTC
>TRBV7-9|NA|TRBJ2-2|NA
CASKGGSRELFF
TGTGCCAGCAAAGGGGGATCCAGGGAGCTGTTTTTT
>TRBV28|many|TRBJ2-2|TRBD2
CATVAGDTGELFF
TGTGCCACAGTAGCGGGAGATACCGGGGAGCTGTTTTTT
>TRBV20-1|many|TRBJ2-1|NA
CSASSIAASSYNEQFF
TGCAGTGCTAGTTCGATAGCGGCCAGCTCCTACAATGAGCAGTTCTTC
>TRBV4-1|many|TRBJ2-3|TRBD2
CASSPTGSAGGDTDTQYF
TGCGCCAGCAGCCCAACCGGGTCGGCGGGAGGGGACACAGATACGCAGTATTTT
>TRBV7-9|many|TRBJ2-3|TRBD2
CASSSSGAQQYF
TGTGCCAGCAGCTCGAGCGGGGCCCAGCAGTATTTT
>TRBV6-5|NA|TRBJ2-7|TRBD1
CATDQFTTGTYEQYF
TGTGCCACCGACCAATTTACGACAGGGACCTACGAGCAGTACTTC